This entry features one T cell receptor (beta chain) sequence. CDR3 length equals 16 residues. Germline values: CDR1 LNHDA, CDR2 SQIVND (reference sequence). J gave up 0 bases and V 9 bases, and 12 bases lay outside the gene matches. This entry belongs to a study of blood T cell repertoires in COVID-19. Looking at the study overall: T cells, B-cell-depleted T cells, or PBMCs provided the cDNA or gDNA that served as material.

Adults between roughly 18 and 95 years of age took part from 24 US areas. Participants classified as exposed had met a COVID-19 case within 2 weeks before study entry. In the original analysis: Amplification from reference gene primers served as the basis for estimated nucleated cell counts. Produced via immunoSEQ multiplex PCR; TCRdb's table is partial and in-frame only. The V and J calls and clone size come from that table; D and trimming were worked out from the DNA. The sample consists of 240,000 or so clones, more than 80% of them appearing once. The sample was PBMCs or T cells enriched from blood (not recorded which). The source of this sequence is a man between 45 and 60 years old who had been exposed to COVID-19. V and J are TRBV19 and TRBJ1-2; 8 bases line up with TRBD1. This CDR3 is CASRLLGGQANYGYTF. The CDR3 DNA is TGTGCCAGCCGATTACTTGGGGGACAGGCTAACTATGGCTACACCTTC.